The 2 T cell receptor beta chains reported below all come from one sample, sequenced in a study of CD8 T cells in ankylosing spondylitis. General observations from the study: Characteristic of ankylosing spondylitis blood, it appeared, was a TCR beta motif comprising about eight highly homologous variants.

Their antigens remain unidentified. A single record per CDR3 protein comes from TCRdb applying MiXCR to the 5' RACE reads. There are a few hundred thousand distinct CDR3 sequences in the sample; about 17% occur only once, and about 39% lies in the top ten. The sequencing sample was made of blood, either unsorted or a sorted T cell fraction (not recorded which). The source is a male donor with ankylosing spondylitis.

This clonotype came up many times. The rearrangement uses TRBV29-1 and TRBJ1-2; D unclear. The CDR3 is made up of 14 amino acids. Germline loops: CDR1 SQVTM, CDR2 ANQGSEA. V was trimmed by 4 bases and J by 4 bases, leaving 16 bases between them. CDR3 sequence reads: CSVASGEMGYGYTF. The CDR3 nucleotides read TGCAGCGTTGCCTCCGGGGAAATGGGCTATGGCTACACCTTC.

This chain joins TRBV2 and TRBJ2-1, with TRBD2 as a possible D gene (6 bases). The CDR3 runs 16 residues. Germline V gene data show CDR1 as SNHLY and CDR2 as FYNNEI. The V end was cut by 7 bases, the J end by 6 bases, with 22 bases between. The CDR3 sequence is CASKEGTTRPGNEQFF. As DNA, the CDR3 is TGTGCCAGCAAGGAGGGCACGACTAGACCTGGCAATGAGCAGTTCTTC.